The T cell receptor beta chain under discussion was sequenced for a study of CD8 T cells in Susac syndrome. The authors reverse transcribed about 0.45 to 1 ug RNA with random hexamers. A single record per CDR3 protein comes from TCRdb applying MiXCR to the immunoSEQ multiplex PCR reads. The sample lists roughly 190,000 distinct CDR3 sequences; under 97% were seen once. The V gene end was trimmed by 6 bases and the J gene end by 2 bases; junction bases not matched to a gene: 9. Germline loops: CDR1 DFQATT, CDR2 SNEGSKA (reference sequence). The CDR3 loop spans 15 amino acids. This TCR was recovered from a human donor with Susac syndrome. The gene calls are TRBV20-1 and TRBJ2-1, with 8 bases that match TRBD2. The specimen was CD4+ T cells from PBMCs. The CDR3 DNA follows: TGCAGTGCCACCCCTGCGGGGGGTACCTACAATGAGCAGTTCTTC. Translating it yields CSATPAGGTYNEQFF.